Shown below are 8 T cell receptor beta chains from a single sample sequenced in a study of T cells after yellow fever vaccination. MiXCR was run by TCRdb on the 5' RACE reads, yielding one entry per CDR3 protein. Of over 85,000 distinct CDR3 sequences in the sample, roughly 9% were seen once. The sequencing used CD8+ T cells not binding an NS4B(214-222) dextramer, sorted from PBMCs, collected less than 16 days after the first yellow fever vaccination. These receptors were collected from a man aged 18 to 30 who received the YFV17D yellow fever vaccine.

V gene TRBV4-1 combines with J gene TRBJ1-1; no clear D gene. CDR3 length: 15 residues. Germline CDR1 and CDR2: MGHRA and YSYEKL. V lost 0 bases and J 4 bases, leaving 12 bases between the germline ends. CDR3 DNA: TGCGCCAGCAGCCAAGATCCCGGGTACGCCACTGAAGCTTTCTTT. Translated, it gives CASSQDPGYATEAFF.

The chain employs TRBV7-3 and TRBJ2-3; 10 nucleotides agree with TRBD2. From germline, CDR1 is SGHTA and CDR2 FQGTGA. This CDR3 contains 15 residues. V lost 4 bases and J lost 3; bases outside the gene matches: 4. CDR3 in amino acids: CASSYTSGVTDTQYF. The CDR3 region has the DNA TGTGCCAGCAGCTATACTAGCGGGGTTACAGATACGCAGTATTTT.

The chain links TRBV7-6 to TRBJ2-2, with a tentative D call TRBD2 (5 bases). Trimming pared 2 bases from V and 2 bases from J, leaving 12 bases between. Germline V gene sequence: CDR1 SGHVS, CDR2 FNYEAQ. The CDR3 consists of 16 residues. The CDR3 DNA reads as TGTGCCAGCAGCTTAAGCGCGGGTGTCAACACCGGGGAGCTGTTTTTT. Translation gives CASSLSAGVNTGELFF.

Worth noting for this clonotype: Relative to the germline gene, one junction end is altered; a read error may explain this. The genes are TRBV6-1 and TRBJ2-5; no clear D. Germline V lookup: CDR1 MNHNS, CDR2 SASEGT. The CDR3 runs to 13 residues. The CDR3 DNA follows: TGTGACAGCATAGTGTGGGGCCAAGAGACCCAGTACTTC. This gives the protein CDSIVWGQETQYF.

This clonotype was counted ten times or more. The V gene is TRBV25-1, the J gene TRBJ2-3; D gene unclear. CDR1 and CDR2 from the germline V gene are MGHDK and SYGVNS. This CDR3 contains 15 residues. Trimming cost V 3 bases and J 2 bases, with 12 bases left between them. CDR3 coding DNA: TGTGCCAGCAGTGAGTGGTCAGAGTTCACAGATACGCAGTATTTT. Amino acids: CASSEWSEFTDTQYF.

This chain links TRBV4-3 with TRBJ2-7; 8 bases are shared with TRBD1. The germline gives CDR1 LGHNA, CDR2 YSLEER. The J segment lost 5 bases and the V segment lost 0 bases, leaving 12 bases of the junction unmatched. This CDR3 spans 17 amino acids. CDR3 DNA: TGCGCCAGCAGCCAAGAGGGCAGCAGGGGGCTATTTGACGAGCAGTACTTC. Translating gives CASSQEGSRGLFDEQYF.

At least ten counts were recorded for this clonotype. J is TRBJ2-3 and V is TRBV3-1; TRBD2 might be the D (5 bases). V gave up 1 base and J gave up 3 bases, with 11 bases separating them. In germline, CDR1 is LGHDT, CDR2 YNNKEL (reference sequence). There are 15 residues in the CDR3. CDR3 amino acids: CASSQVSRTTDTQYF. The CDR3 bases are TGTGCCAGCAGCCAAGTAAGCAGGACTACAGATACGCAGTATTTT.

This chain joins TRBV19 and TRBJ2-5, with TRBD2 identical over 7 bases. This CDR3 has 14 residues. From germline, CDR1 is LNHDA and CDR2 SQIVND (reference sequence). V lost 5 bases to trimming and J lost 5 bases; unmatched junction nucleotides: 8. The CDR3 bases are TGTGCCAGTAGTGCCTTGGGAGGGCTTGAGACCCAGTACTTC. It codes for CASSALGGLETQYF.